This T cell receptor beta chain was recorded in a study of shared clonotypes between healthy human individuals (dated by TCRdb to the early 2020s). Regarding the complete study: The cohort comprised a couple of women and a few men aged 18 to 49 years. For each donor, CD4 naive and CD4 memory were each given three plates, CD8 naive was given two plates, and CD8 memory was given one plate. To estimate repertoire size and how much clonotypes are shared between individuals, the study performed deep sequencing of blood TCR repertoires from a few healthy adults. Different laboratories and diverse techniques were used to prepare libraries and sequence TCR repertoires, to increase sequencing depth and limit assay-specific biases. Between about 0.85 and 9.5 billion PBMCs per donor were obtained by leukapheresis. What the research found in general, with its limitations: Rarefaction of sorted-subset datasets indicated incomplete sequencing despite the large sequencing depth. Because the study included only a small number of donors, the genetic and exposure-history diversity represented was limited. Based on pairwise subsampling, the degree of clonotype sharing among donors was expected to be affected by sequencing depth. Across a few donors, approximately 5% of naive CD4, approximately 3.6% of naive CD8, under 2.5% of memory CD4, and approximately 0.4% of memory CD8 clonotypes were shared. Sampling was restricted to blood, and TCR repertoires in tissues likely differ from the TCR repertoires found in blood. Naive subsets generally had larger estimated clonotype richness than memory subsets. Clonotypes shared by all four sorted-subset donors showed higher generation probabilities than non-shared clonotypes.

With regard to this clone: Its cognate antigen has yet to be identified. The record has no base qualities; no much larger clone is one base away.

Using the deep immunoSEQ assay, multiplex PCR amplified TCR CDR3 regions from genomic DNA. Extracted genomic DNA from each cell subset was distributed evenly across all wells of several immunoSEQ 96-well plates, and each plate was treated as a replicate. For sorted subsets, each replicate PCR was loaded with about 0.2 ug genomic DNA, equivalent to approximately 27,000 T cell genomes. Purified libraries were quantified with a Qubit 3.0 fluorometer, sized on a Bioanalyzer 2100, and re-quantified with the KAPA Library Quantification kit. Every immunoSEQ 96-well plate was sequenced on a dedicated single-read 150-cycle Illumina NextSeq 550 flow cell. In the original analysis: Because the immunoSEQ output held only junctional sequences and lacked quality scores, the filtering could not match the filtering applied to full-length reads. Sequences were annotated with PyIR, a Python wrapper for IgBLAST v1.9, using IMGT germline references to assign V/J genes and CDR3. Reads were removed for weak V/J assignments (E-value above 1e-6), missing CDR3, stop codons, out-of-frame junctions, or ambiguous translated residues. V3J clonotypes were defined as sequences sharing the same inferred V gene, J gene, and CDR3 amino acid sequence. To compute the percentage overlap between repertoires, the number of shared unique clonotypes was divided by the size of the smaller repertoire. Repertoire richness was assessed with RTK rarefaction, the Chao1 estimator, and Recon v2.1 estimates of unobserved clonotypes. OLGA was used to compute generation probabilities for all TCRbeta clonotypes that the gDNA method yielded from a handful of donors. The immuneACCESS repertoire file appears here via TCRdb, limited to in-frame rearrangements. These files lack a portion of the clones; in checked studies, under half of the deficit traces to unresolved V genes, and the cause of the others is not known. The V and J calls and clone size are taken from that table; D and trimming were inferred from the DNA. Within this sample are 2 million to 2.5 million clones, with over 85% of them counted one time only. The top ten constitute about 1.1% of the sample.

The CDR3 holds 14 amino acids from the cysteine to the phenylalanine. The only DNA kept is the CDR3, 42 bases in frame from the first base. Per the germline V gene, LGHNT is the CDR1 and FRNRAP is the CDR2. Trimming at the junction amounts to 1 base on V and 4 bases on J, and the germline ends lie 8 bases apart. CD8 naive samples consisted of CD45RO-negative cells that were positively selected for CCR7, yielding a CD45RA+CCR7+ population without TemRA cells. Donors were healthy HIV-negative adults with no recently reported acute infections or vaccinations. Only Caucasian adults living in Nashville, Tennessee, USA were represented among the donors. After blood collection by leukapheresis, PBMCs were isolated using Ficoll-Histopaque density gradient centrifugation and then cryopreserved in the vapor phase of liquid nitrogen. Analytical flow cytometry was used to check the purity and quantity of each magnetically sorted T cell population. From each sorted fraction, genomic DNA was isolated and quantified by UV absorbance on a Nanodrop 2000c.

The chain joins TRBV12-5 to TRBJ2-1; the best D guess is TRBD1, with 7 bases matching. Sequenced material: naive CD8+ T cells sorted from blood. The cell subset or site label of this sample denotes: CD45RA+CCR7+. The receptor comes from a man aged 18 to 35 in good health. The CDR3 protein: CASGLAGGYNEQFF. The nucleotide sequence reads TGTGCTAGTGGTTTGGCAGGGGGGTACAATGAGCAGTTCTTC.